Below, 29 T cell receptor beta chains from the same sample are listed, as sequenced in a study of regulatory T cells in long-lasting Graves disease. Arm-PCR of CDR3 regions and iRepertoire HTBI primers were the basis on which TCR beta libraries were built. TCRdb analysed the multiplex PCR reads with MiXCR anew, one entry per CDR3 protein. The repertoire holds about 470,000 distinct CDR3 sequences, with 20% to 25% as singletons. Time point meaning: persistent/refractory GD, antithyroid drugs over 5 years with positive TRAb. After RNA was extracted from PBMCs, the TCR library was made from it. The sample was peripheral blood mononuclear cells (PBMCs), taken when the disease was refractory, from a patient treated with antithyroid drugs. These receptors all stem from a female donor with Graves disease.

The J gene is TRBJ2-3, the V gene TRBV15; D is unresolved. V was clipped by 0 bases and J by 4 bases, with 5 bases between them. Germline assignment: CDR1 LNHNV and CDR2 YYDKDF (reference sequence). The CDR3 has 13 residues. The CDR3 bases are TGTGCCACCAGCAGAGACCCTCCAGATACGCAGTATTTT. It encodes CATSRDPPDTQYF.

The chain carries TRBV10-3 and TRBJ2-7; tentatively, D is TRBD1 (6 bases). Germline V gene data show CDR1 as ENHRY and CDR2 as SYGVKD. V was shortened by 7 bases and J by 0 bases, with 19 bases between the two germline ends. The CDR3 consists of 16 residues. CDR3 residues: CAIKEGEPSDSYEQYF. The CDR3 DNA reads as TGTGCCATCAAAGAGGGGGAACCTTCGGACTCCTACGAGCAGTACTTC.

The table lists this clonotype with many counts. The CDR3 DNA sequence: TGCAGCGTTGGGGAAATCGGCTATGGCTACACCTTC. Residues: CSVGEIGYGYTF. The rearrangement links TRBV29-1 to TRBJ1-2; D is unresolved. Between the trimmed V and J ends, which lost 4 bases and 4 bases, there was a span of 10 bases. This CDR3 region has 12 residues. Germline lookup yields CDR1 SQVTM and CDR2 ANQGSEA.

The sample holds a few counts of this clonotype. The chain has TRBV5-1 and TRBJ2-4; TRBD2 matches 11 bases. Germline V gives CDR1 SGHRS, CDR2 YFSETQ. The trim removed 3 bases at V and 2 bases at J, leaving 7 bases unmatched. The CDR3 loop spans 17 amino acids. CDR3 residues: CASSSTWTSGSKNIQYF. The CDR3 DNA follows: TGCGCCAGCAGCTCAACGTGGACTAGCGGGTCCAAAAACATTCAGTACTTC.

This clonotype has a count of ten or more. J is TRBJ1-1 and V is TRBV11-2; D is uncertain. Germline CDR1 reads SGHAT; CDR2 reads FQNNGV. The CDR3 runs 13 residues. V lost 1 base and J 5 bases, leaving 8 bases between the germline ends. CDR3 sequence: CASSLGSWTEAFF. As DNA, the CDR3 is TGTGCCAGCAGCTTAGGTTCTTGGACTGAAGCTTTCTTT.

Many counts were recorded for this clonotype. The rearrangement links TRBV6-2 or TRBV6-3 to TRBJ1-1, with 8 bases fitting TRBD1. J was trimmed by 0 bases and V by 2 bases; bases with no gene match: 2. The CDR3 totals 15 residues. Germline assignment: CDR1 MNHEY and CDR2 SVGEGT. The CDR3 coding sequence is TGTGCCAGCAGTTACCGACAGGGGCTGAACACTGAAGCTTTCTTT. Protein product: CASSYRQGLNTEAFF.

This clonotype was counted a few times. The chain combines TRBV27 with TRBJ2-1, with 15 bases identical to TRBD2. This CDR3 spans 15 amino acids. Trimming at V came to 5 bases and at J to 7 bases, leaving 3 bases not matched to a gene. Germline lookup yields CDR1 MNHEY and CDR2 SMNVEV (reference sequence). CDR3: CASSAGTSGGNEQFF. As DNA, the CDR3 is TGTGCCAGCAGTGCCGGGACTAGCGGGGGGAATGAGCAGTTCTTC.

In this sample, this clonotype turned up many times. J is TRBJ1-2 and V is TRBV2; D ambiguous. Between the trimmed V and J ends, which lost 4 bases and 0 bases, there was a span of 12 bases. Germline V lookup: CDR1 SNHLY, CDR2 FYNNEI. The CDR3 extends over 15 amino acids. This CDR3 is CASSARTATNYGYTF. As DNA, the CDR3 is TGTGCCAGCAGTGCAAGGACCGCTACTAACTATGGCTACACCTTC.

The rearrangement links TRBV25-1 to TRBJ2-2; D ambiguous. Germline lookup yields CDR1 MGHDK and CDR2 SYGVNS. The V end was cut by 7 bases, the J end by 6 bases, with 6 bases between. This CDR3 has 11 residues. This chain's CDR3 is CASIWPGELFF. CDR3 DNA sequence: TGTGCCAGCATTTGGCCCGGGGAGCTGTTTTTT.

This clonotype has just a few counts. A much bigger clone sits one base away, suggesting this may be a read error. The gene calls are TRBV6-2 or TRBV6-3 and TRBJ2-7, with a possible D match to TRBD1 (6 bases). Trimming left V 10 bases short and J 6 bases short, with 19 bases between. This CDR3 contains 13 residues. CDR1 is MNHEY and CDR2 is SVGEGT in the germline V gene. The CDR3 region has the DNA TGTGCCACCAACCGGGACAATTTAGGCGAGCAGTACTTC. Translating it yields CATNRDNLGEQYF.

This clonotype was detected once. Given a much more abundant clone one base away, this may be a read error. CDR3 protein: CASSSSGILSHEQYF. The CDR3 coding sequence is TGTGCCAGCAGTTCTAGCGGCATCTTGTCCCACGAGCAGTACTTC. V and J are TRBV6-9 and TRBJ2-7, with 7 positions matching TRBD2. J lost 5 bases, V lost 4 bases, and 11 bases had no gene match. CDR1 MNHGY and CDR2 SVAAGI come from the germline V gene. The CDR3 is made up of 15 amino acids.

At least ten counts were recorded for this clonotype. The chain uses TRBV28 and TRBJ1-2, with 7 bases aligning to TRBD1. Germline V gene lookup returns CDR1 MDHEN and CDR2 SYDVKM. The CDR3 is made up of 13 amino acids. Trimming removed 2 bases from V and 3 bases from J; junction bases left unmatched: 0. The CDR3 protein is CASSLQGDYGYTF. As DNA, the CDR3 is TGTGCCAGCAGTTTACAGGGGGACTATGGCTACACCTTC.

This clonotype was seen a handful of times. CDR3 DNA: TGCGCCAGCAGCTTGACAGGTTTTAACTATGGCTACACCTTC. This sequence encodes CASSLTGFNYGYTF. This chain joins TRBV5-1 and TRBJ1-2, with a possible D match to TRBD1 (5 bases). V lost 1 base and J lost 1, with 8 bases in between. Germline CDR1 reads SGHRS; CDR2 reads YFSETQ. The CDR3 has 14 amino acids.

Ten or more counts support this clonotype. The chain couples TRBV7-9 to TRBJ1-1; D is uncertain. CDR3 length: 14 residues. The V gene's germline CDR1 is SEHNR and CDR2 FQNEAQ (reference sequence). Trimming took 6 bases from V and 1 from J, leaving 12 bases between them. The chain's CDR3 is CASSEQLPNTEAFF. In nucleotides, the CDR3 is TGTGCCAGCAGTGAACAGTTACCGAACACTGAAGCTTTCTTT.

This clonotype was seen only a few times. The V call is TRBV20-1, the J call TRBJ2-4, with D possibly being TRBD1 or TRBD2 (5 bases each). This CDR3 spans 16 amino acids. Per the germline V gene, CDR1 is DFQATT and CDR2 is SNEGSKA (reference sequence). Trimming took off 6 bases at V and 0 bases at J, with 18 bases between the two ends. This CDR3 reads CSATPRDPLAKNIQYF. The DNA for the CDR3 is TGCAGTGCAACACCCCGGGACCCCTTAGCCAAAAACATTCAGTACTTC.

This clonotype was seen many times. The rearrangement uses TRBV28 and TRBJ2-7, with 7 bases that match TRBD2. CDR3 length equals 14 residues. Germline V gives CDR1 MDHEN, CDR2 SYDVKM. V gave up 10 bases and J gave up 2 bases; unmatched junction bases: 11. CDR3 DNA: TGTGCCACCACGGAGGCGGGAGCCCCCTACGAGCAGTACTTC. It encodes CATTEAGAPYEQYF.

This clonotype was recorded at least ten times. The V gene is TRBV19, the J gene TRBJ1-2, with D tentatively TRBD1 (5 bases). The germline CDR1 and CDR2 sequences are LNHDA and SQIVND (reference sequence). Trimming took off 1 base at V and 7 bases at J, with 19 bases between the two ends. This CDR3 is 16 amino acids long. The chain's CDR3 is CASSIVEGSVYPGYTF. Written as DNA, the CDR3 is TGTGCCAGTAGTATAGTTGAGGGGTCTGTGTACCCTGGCTACACCTTC. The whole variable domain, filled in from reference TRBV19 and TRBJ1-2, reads DGGITQSPKYLFRKEGQNVTLSCEQNLNHDAMYWYRQDPGQGLRLIYYSQIVNDFQKGDIAEGYSVSREKKESFPLTVTSAQKNPTAFYLCASSIVEGSVYPGYTFGSGTRLTVV.

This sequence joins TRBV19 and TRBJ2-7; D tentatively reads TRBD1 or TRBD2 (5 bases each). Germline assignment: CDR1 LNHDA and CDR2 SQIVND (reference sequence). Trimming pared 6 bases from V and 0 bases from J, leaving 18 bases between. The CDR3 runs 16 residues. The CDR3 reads CASSQIPGAFSYEQYF. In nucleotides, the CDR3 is TGTGCCAGTAGCCAAATACCCGGGGCGTTCTCCTACGAGCAGTACTTC.

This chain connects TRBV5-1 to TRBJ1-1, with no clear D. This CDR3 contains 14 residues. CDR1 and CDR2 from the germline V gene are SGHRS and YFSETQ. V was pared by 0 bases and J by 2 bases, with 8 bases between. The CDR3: CASSLGPTNTEAFF. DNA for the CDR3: TGCGCCAGCAGCTTGGGACCGACAAACACTGAAGCTTTCTTT.

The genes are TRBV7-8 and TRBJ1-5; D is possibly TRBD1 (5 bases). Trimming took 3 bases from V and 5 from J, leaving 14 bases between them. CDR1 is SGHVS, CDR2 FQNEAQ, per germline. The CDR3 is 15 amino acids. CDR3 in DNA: TGTGCCAGCAGCTTTGGCCGGGGCACCGATCAGCCCCAGCATTTT. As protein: CASSFGRGTDQPQHF. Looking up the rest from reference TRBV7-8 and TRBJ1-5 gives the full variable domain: GAGVSQSPRYKVAKRGQDVALRCDPISGHVSLFWYQQALGQGPEFLTYFQNEAQLDKSGLPSDRFFAERPEGSVSTLKIQRTQQEDSAVYLCASSFGRGTDQPQHFGDGTRLSIL.

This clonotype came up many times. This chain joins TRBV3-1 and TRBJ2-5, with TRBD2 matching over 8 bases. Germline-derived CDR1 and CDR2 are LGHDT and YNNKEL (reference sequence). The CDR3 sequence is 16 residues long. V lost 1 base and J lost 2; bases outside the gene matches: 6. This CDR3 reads CASSQGPGLGQETQYF. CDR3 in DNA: TGTGCCAGCAGCCAAGGTCCGGGACTAGGGCAAGAGACCCAGTACTTC.

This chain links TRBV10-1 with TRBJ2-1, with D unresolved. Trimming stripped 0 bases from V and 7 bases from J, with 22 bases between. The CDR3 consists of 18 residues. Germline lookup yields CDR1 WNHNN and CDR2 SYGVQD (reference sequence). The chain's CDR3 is CASSESQAEGKSENEQFF. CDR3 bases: TGCGCCAGCAGTGAGTCCCAGGCAGAAGGGAAGTCTGAGAATGAGCAGTTCTTC.

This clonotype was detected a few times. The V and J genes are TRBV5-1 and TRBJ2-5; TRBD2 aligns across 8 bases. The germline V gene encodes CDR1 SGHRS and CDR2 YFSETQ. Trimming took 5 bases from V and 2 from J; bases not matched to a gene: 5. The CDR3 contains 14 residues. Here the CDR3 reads CASSSGESQETQYF. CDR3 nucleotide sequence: TGCGCCAGCAGTAGCGGGGAGTCACAAGAGACCCAGTACTTC.

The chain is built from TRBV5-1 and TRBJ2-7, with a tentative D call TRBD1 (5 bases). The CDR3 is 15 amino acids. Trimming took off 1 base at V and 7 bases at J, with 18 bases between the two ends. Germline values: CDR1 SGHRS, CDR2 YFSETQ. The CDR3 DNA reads TGCGCCAGCAGCTTGACAGGAGATCTACCGAGGGAGCAGTACTTC. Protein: CASSLTGDLPREQYF.

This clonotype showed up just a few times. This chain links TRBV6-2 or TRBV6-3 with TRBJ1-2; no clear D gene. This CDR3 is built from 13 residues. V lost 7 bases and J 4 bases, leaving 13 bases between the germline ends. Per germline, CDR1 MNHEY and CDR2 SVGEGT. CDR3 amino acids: CASTGGVLYGYTF. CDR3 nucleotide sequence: TGTGCCAGCACGGGCGGAGTACTCTATGGCTACACCTTC.

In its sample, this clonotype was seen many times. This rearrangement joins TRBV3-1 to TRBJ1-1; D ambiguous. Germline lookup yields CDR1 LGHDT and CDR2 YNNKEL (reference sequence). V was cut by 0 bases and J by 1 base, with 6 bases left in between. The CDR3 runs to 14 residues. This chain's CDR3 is CASSQETRNTEAFF. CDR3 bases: TGTGCCAGCAGCCAAGAGACACGGAACACTGAAGCTTTCTTT.

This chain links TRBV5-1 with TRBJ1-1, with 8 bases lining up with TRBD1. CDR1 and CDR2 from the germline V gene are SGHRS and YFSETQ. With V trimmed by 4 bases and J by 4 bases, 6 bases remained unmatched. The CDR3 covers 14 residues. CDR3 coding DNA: TGCGCCAGCAGCGCGGCTACAGGGGGCACTGAAGCTTTCTTT. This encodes CASSAATGGTEAFF. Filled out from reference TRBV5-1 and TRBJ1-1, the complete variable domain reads KAGVTQTPRYLIKTRGQQVTLSCSPISGHRSVSWYQQTPGQGLQFLFEYFSETQRNKGNFPGRFSGRQFSNSRSEMNVSTLELGDSALYLCASSAATGGTEAFFGQGTRLTVV.

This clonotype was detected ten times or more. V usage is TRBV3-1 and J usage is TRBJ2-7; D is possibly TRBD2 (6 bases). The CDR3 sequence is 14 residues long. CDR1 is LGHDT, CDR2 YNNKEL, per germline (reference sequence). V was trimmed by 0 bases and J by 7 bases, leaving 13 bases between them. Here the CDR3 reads CASSQDTGREEQYF. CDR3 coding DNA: TGTGCCAGCAGCCAAGATACCGGGCGGGAAGAGCAGTACTTC.

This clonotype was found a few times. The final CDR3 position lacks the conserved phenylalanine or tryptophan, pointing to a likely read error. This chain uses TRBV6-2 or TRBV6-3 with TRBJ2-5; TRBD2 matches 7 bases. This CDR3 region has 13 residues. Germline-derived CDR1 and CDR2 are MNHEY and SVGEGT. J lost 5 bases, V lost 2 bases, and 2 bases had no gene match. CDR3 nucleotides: TGTGCCAGCAGTTACACTAGCGTCGAGACCCAGTACCTC. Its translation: CASSYTSVETQYL.